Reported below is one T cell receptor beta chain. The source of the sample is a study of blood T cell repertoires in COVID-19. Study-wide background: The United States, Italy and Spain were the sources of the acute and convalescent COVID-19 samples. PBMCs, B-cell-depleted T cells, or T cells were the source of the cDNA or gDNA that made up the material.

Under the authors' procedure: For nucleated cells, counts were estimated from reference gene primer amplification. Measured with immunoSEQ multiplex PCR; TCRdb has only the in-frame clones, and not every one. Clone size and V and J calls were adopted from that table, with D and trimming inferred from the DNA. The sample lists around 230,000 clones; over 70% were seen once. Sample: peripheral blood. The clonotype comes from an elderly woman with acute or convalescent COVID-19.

The CDR3 protein is CASSLNRYEQYF. DNA for the CDR3: TGTGCCAGCAGCCTCAACAGGTACGAGCAGTACTTC. The rearrangement joins TRBV5-8 to TRBJ2-7; tentative D call: TRBD1 (5 bases). V was pared by 4 bases and J by 4 bases, with 9 bases between. The CDR3 sequence is 12 residues long. Germline V gene sequence: CDR1 SGHTS, CDR2 YDEGEE.